Below are 22 T cell receptor beta chains sequenced from a single sample in a study of T cells after yellow fever vaccination. TCRdb re-called the 5' RACE reads with MiXCR, one entry per CDR3 protein. The sample contains some 240,000 distinct CDR3 sequences, over 4.5% of which appear only once. The sample here was CD4+ T cells sorted from PBMCs, taken on the day of the yellow fever booster vaccination. Receptors were obtained from a man between 18 and 35 years old who received the YFV17D yellow fever vaccine.

In its sample, this clonotype was seen a few times. The genes are TRBV7-2 and TRBJ2-1; no firm D call. The CDR3 contains 13 residues. V shed 6 bases and J shed 6 bases, with 12 bases lying between them. Per germline, CDR1 SGHTA and CDR2 FQGNSA. The CDR3 region has the DNA TGTGCCAGCAGTTTCACTGGACCCAATGAGCAGTTCTTC. This gives the protein CASSFTGPNEQFF.

The chain employs TRBV3-1 and TRBJ1-5; D remains ambiguous. The CDR3 is 16 amino acids. CDR1 LGHDT and CDR2 YNNKEL come from the germline V gene (reference sequence). V was pared by 1 base and J by 2 bases, with 12 bases between. The CDR3 reads CASSQGSGTGNQPQHF. In DNA form, the CDR3 reads TGTGCCAGCAGCCAAGGGTCCGGAACTGGCAATCAGCCCCAGCATTTT. The full variable domain, rest sourced from reference TRBV3-1 and TRBJ1-5, is DTAVSQTPKYLVTQMGNDKSIKCEQNLGHDTMYWYKQDSKKFLKIMFSYNNKELIINETVPNRFSPKSPDKAHLNLHINSLELGDSAVYFCASSQGSGTGNQPQHFGDGTRLSIL.

This clonotype was seen repeatedly, ten times or more. This sequence joins TRBV12-3 or TRBV12-4 and TRBJ2-1; D remains ambiguous. V lost 4 bases to trimming and J lost 8 bases, with 18 bases between them. The CDR3 has 15 amino acids. CDR3 loop: CASSSQSSTHYEQFF. CDR3 nucleotide sequence: TGTGCCAGCAGTTCCCAATCTAGTACGCATTATGAGCAGTTCTTC.

This clonotype was counted between two and nine times. The rearrangement links TRBV20-1 to TRBJ1-5; 12 nucleotides align to TRBD1. V shed 6 bases, J shed 3 bases, and the junction held 9 bases outside the gene matches. Germline loops: CDR1 DFQATT, CDR2 SNEGSKA (reference sequence). This CDR3 has 16 residues. CDR3 nucleotide sequence: TGCAGTGCGAGGATCGGGACAGGGGGCTTCAATCAGCCCCAGCATTTT. It translates to CSARIGTGGFNQPQHF.

A few counts support this clonotype. The chain has TRBV29-1 and TRBJ1-1; tentatively, D is TRBD1 (6 bases). The CDR3 has 13 residues. CDR1 and CDR2 from the germline V gene are SQVTM and ANQGSEA. V was pared by 6 bases and J by 4 bases, with 15 bases between. The CDR3 sequence: CSVNRVSGTEAFF. Here the CDR3 DNA reads TGCAGCGTAAACAGGGTTTCGGGCACTGAAGCTTTCTTT.

This chain links TRBV7-8 with TRBJ2-7; D gene unclear. This CDR3 comprises 15 residues. Germline values: CDR1 SGHVS, CDR2 FQNEAQ. V lost 0 bases and J 0 bases, leaving 9 bases between the germline ends. The DNA for the CDR3 is TGTGCCAGCAGCTTAGCCCCAGTTACCTCCTACGAGCAGTACTTC. Its protein product is CASSLAPVTSYEQYF.

This clonotype has ten or more counts. The rearrangement joins TRBV29-1 to TRBJ2-3; D unclear. The CDR3 covers 14 residues. V lost 6 bases, J lost 5 bases, and 18 bases lay in between. Per the germline V gene, CDR1 is SQVTM and CDR2 is ANQGSEA. The CDR3 protein is CSVALSVDGDTQYF. Written as DNA, the CDR3 is TGCAGCGTCGCCCTCTCTGTGGACGGAGATACGCAGTATTTT.

This chain joins TRBV28 and TRBJ1-5; 7 bases are a match to TRBD1. The junction had 8 bases not matched to a gene; V was cut back by 3 bases and J by 0 bases. Germline loops: CDR1 MDHEN, CDR2 SYDVKM. The CDR3 covers 17 residues. The CDR3 here is CASSFSQGQYSNQPQHF. The CDR3 nucleotides are TGTGCCAGCAGTTTCTCACAGGGGCAATATAGCAATCAGCCCCAGCATTTT.

The chain carries TRBV18 and TRBJ2-1; no clear D. The CDR3 runs to 17 residues. Trimming removed 0 bases from V and 2 bases from J, with 14 bases in between. Germline V gene data show CDR1 as KGHSH and CDR2 as LQKENI. The CDR3 DNA reads TGTGCCAGCTCACCACCGTGGCAGGACCTAGCCTACAATGAGCAGTTCTTC. Translating gives CASSPPWQDLAYNEQFF. Drawing the rest from reference TRBV18 and TRBJ2-1, the complete variable domain is NAGVMQNPRHLVRRRGQEARLRCSPMKGHSHVYWYRQLPEEGLKFMVYLQKENIIDESGMPKERFSAEFPKEGPSILRIQQVVRGDSAAYFCASSPPWQDLAYNEQFFGPGTRLTVL.

The chain combines TRBV12-3 or TRBV12-4 with TRBJ2-3, with TRBD2 matching 8 bases. The CDR3 sequence is 17 residues long. The J segment lost 1 base and the V segment lost 5 bases, leaving 11 bases of the junction unmatched. CDR3 nucleotides: TGTGCCAGCAGTGCAGTCCTGGGTAGCGGGGGCACAGATACGCAGTATTTT. This translates into CASSAVLGSGGTDTQYF.

This clonotype was seen a handful of times. J is TRBJ1-4 and V is TRBV7-3; TRBD1 matches 8 bases. CDR3 length: 17 amino acids. Germline V gene lookup returns CDR1 SGHTA and CDR2 FQGTGA. After removal of 3 bases from V and 0 bases from J, the junction contained 6 bases not matched to a gene. CDR3 nucleotides: TGTGCCAGCAGCTTGAGGCAGGGGGCTACAACTAATGAAAAACTGTTTTTT. This codes for CASSLRQGATTNEKLFF.

This clonotype was detected ten times or more. The J gene is TRBJ2-3, the V gene TRBV15, with 11 bases that match TRBD2. With V trimmed by 0 bases and J by 4 bases, 3 bases remained unmatched. CDR3 length equals 16 residues. Germline V CDR1 and CDR2: LNHNV, YYDKDF (reference sequence). CDR3 residues: CATSRDLAGGADTQYF. The DNA of the CDR3 is TGTGCCACCAGCAGAGATCTAGCGGGGGGTGCAGATACGCAGTATTTT.

This clonotype was recorded a few times. This chain links TRBV20-1 with TRBJ2-5; a possible D gene is TRBD2 (6 bases). CDR3 length: 15 amino acids. Trimming stripped 5 bases from V and 2 bases from J, with 18 bases between. The germline V gene encodes CDR1 DFQATT and CDR2 SNEGSKA (reference sequence). The CDR3 reads CSAVAGLGSQETQYF. In DNA form, the CDR3 reads TGCAGTGCTGTCGCGGGGCTAGGGTCTCAAGAGACCCAGTACTTC.

This clonotype was observed at least ten times. The V gene is TRBV5-1, the J gene TRBJ1-5; 8 nucleotides line up with TRBD1. The germline V gene has CDR1 SGHRS and CDR2 YFSETQ. The CDR3 runs to 14 residues. With V trimmed by 4 bases and J by 9 bases, 9 bases remained unmatched. The CDR3 loop is CASSKTGDGGPQHF. CDR3 bases: TGCGCCAGCAGCAAGACAGGGGACGGCGGGCCCCAGCATTTT.

Points on this clonotype: The junction differs from germline at one of its ends, possibly a read error. The genes are TRBV7-7 and TRBJ2-1; D is undetermined. Germline-derived CDR1 and CDR2 are SSHAT and FNYEAQ (reference sequence). This CDR3 has 13 residues. The CDR3 DNA reads as TGTGCTAGCAGCTCGGCGTGGGGTGGTGAGCAGTTCTTC. Its translation: CASSSAWGGEQFF.

This chain joins TRBV5-1 and TRBJ2-1, with D unresolved. Per germline, CDR1 SGHRS and CDR2 YFSETQ. V lost 0 bases, J lost 8 bases, and 15 bases lay in between. This CDR3 contains 15 residues. CDR3 region: CASSLGRQGLDEQFF. CDR3 in DNA: TGCGCCAGCAGCTTGGGGCGGCAAGGGCTCGATGAGCAGTTCTTC.

The V call is TRBV9, the J call TRBJ1-6, with unresolved D. The CDR3 has 12 residues. Per the germline V gene, CDR1 is SGDLS and CDR2 is YYNGEE. Trimming removed 2 bases from V and 4 bases from J, with 1 base in between. The CDR3 sequence is CASSVYNSPLHF. For the CDR3, the DNA is TGTGCCAGCAGCGTTTATAATTCACCCCTCCACTTT.

The chain joins TRBV6-6 to TRBJ1-1, with TRBD1 as a possible D gene (5 bases). Germline lookup yields CDR1 MNHNY and CDR2 SVGAGI (reference sequence). The CDR3 loop spans 12 amino acids. Between the trimmed V and J ends, which lost 9 bases and 7 bases, there was a span of 15 bases. CDR3 DNA sequence: TGTGCCAGTTTACAGGAGGCTCTTGAAGCTTTCTTT. Protein product: CASLQEALEAFF.

The chain links TRBV2 to TRBJ1-4; tentative D call: TRBD1 (6 bases). Germline V gives CDR1 SNHLY, CDR2 FYNNEI. V was clipped by 7 bases and J by 5 bases, with 11 bases between them. This CDR3 is 13 amino acids long. The CDR3 region is CASNLDSNEKLFF. The CDR3 region has the DNA TGTGCCAGCAATCTGGACAGCAATGAAAAACTGTTTTTT.

This clonotype was picked up a small number of times. V and J are TRBV20-1 and TRBJ2-3; possible D gene TRBD2, 5 bases. This CDR3 spans 18 amino acids. Trimming cost V 0 bases and J 5 bases, with 24 bases left between them. Germline V gene sequence: CDR1 DFQATT, CDR2 SNEGSKA (reference sequence). Here the CDR3 reads CSARDITFYDYFIDTQYF. The CDR3 coding sequence is TGCAGTGCTAGAGATATTACTTTTTACGACTACTTTATAGATACGCAGTATTTT.

This clonotype was seen more than once but under ten times. The CDR3 DNA reads as TGTGCCAGCAGCTCAGCGGGGGTTGGGCAGTTCTTC. Encoded protein: CASSSAGVGQFF. The chain uses TRBV2 and TRBJ2-1; 8 bases map to TRBD2. CDR3 size: 12 residues. Germline V gene lookup returns CDR1 SNHLY and CDR2 FYNNEI. J gave up 12 bases and V 6 bases, and 7 bases lay outside the gene matches.

This chain uses TRBV19 with TRBJ1-4; D remains unclear. In germline, CDR1 is LNHDA, CDR2 SQIVND (reference sequence). The ends were cut back, 6 bases at V and 8 bases at J, with 7 bases in the middle. This CDR3 has 11 residues. CDR3 amino acids: CASSPREKLFF. CDR3 coding DNA: TGTGCCAGTAGCCCTCGGGAAAAACTGTTTTTT. The full variable domain, its missing parts supplied by reference TRBV19 and TRBJ1-4, is DGGITQSPKYLFRKEGQNVTLSCEQNLNHDAMYWYRQDPGQGLRLIYYSQIVNDFQKGDIAEGYSVSREKKESFPLTVTSAQKNPTAFYLCASSPREKLFFGSGTQLSVL.